Presented here are 22 T cell receptor beta chains from one specimen sequenced in a study of identical twins. Each CDR3 protein is one row after TCRdb ran MiXCR on the 5' RACE reads. This table holds around 230,000 distinct CDR3 sequences, 5% to 7% found once. These same records also appear under a second study, on T cells expressing NK-cell markers.

The sequenced sample consisted of CD8+ T cells sorted from blood. These receptor sequences come from a young woman in good health.

J is TRBJ2-3 and V is TRBV3-1; 13 bases fit TRBD2. The length of the CDR3 is 15 residues. J lost 6 bases, V lost 4 bases, and 4 bases had no gene match. Germline V gene sequence: CDR1 LGHDT, CDR2 YNNKEL (reference sequence). The CDR3 region has the DNA TGTGCCAGCAGCCCGGGACTAGCGGGGTATGATACGCAGTATTTT. The encoded protein is CASSPGLAGYDTQYF.

This clonotype was detected a few times. J is TRBJ2-1 and V is TRBV18, with TRBD2 identical over 8 bases. Germline V gives CDR1 KGHSH, CDR2 LQKENI. The CDR3 length is 16 residues. V dropped 3 bases and J dropped 6; count of bases not matched to a gene: 10. CDR3 coding DNA: TGTGCCAGCTCACCGATAAGCGGGAGATTGGGCAATGAGCAGTTCTTC. This sequence encodes CASSPISGRLGNEQFF.

V and J are TRBV2 and TRBJ1-2, with a possible D match to TRBD1 (5 bases). Germline values: CDR1 SNHLY, CDR2 FYNNEI. V was cut by 6 bases and J by 6 bases, with 20 bases left in between. This CDR3 comprises 15 residues. The CDR3 DNA reads TGTGCCAGCAGCCCTTCAGCTGGGGCGATCCATGGCTACACCTTC. Its translation is CASSPSAGAIHGYTF.

The chain employs TRBV3-1 and TRBJ2-7; 7 nucleotides align to TRBD2. Germline trimming cut 8 bases from V and 5 bases from J; bases unmatched to any gene: 9. This CDR3 has 13 residues. Per germline, CDR1 LGHDT and CDR2 YNNKEL (reference sequence). CDR3 residues: CASRKRGFNEQYF. The CDR3, as DNA: TGTGCCAGCCGGAAGCGGGGTTTTAACGAGCAGTACTTC.

This clonotype was seen a handful of times. V and J are TRBV9 and TRBJ2-1; D might be TRBD2 (6 bases). Germline CDR1 and CDR2: SGDLS and YYNGEE. The length of the CDR3 is 11 residues. The V and J ends lost 1 base and 10 bases respectively, with 6 bases between them. This CDR3 reads CASSVTSEQFF. The DNA for the CDR3 is TGTGCCAGCAGCGTAACTAGCGAGCAGTTCTTC.

V usage is TRBV7-9 and J usage is TRBJ1-2; no clear D. CDR3 length equals 11 residues. V was pared by 4 bases and J by 8 bases, with 8 bases between. Looked up from germline, CDR1 is SEHNR and CDR2 is FQNEAQ (reference sequence). Here the CDR3 reads CASSSSEGYTF. CDR3 sequence (DNA): TGTGCCAGCAGCTCTTCGGAGGGCTACACCTTC.

This clonotype was detected only a few times. The chain recombines TRBV6-2 or TRBV6-3 with TRBJ2-7; 7 nucleotides agree with TRBD2. Germline V gene data show CDR1 as MNHEY and CDR2 as SVGEGT. V lost 8 bases and J lost 7; bases outside the gene matches: 5. This CDR3 comprises 11 residues. The CDR3 reads CASGRAGEQYF. CDR3 in DNA: TGTGCCAGCGGGAGGGCCGGAGAGCAGTACTTC.

The chain employs TRBV5-6 and TRBJ1-1, with D maybe TRBD1 (5 bases). V lost 7 bases to trimming and J lost 3 bases, with 13 bases between them. Germline V gene data show CDR1 as SGHDT and CDR2 as YYEEEE. The CDR3 consists of 13 residues. The CDR3 DNA follows: TGTGCCAGCGGCCCCGGGACGGACACTGAAGCTTTCTTT. This encodes CASGPGTDTEAFF.

The chain has TRBV29-1 and TRBJ1-1; D gene ambiguous. Germline CDR1 reads SQVTM; CDR2 reads ANQGSEA. The CDR3 length is 11 residues. Trimming took 5 bases from V and 1 from J, leaving 5 bases between them. CDR3: CSVFPNTEAFF. CDR3 bases: TGCAGCGTTTTTCCGAACACTGAAGCTTTCTTT. The full variable domain, with the rest looked up from reference TRBV29-1 and TRBJ1-1, is SAVISQKPSRDICQRGTSLTIQCQVDSQVTMMFWYRQQPGQSLTLIATANQGSEATYESGFVIDKFPISRPNLTFSTLTVSNMSPEDSSIYLCSVFPNTEAFFGQGTRLTVV.

This clonotype was observed at least ten times. The chain employs TRBV20-1 and TRBJ1-3; D is undetermined. This CDR3 region has 11 residues. CDR1 is DFQATT, CDR2 SNEGSKA, per germline (reference sequence). The CDR3 loop reads CGVTSGNTIYF. The DNA of the CDR3 is TGCGGGGTGACCTCTGGAAACACCATATATTTT.

The chain has TRBV7-6 and TRBJ1-4; TRBD1 might be the D (6 bases). Looked up from germline, CDR1 is SGHVS and CDR2 is FNYEAQ. Trimming took off 6 bases at V and 3 bases at J, with 11 bases between the two ends. The CDR3 length is 14 residues. This chain's CDR3 is CASRGGLSNEKLFF. The DNA for the CDR3 is TGTGCCAGCAGGGGGGGGCTGTCTAATGAAAAACTGTTTTTT.

This clonotype has a count of ten or more. This sequence joins TRBV29-1 and TRBJ2-7, with 10 bases matching TRBD1. From germline, CDR1 is SQVTM and CDR2 ANQGSEA. CDR3 length: 14 residues. J lost 2 bases, V lost 5 bases, and 6 bases had no gene match. This CDR3 reads CSVTGQGPPYEQYF. CDR3 in DNA: TGCAGCGTTACGGGACAGGGGCCTCCCTACGAGCAGTACTTC.

This clonotype was recorded a few times. The chain employs TRBV12-3 or TRBV12-4 and TRBJ2-1, with 14 bases aligning to TRBD2. The CDR3 sequence is 20 residues long. The V gene end was trimmed by 7 bases and the J gene end by 2 bases; junction bases not matched to a gene: 16. This CDR3 reads CASTPLGTGTSGSPYNEQFF. CDR3 nucleotides: TGTGCCAGCACCCCTTTGGGGACCGGGACTAGCGGGAGTCCCTACAATGAGCAGTTCTTC.

This clonotype was detected only a few times. This rearrangement joins TRBV20-1 to TRBJ2-7; D may correspond to TRBD1 or TRBD2 (5 bases each). The CDR3 contains 13 residues. The V end was cut by 3 bases, the J end by 2 bases, with 11 bases between. In germline, CDR1 is DFQATT, CDR2 SNEGSKA (reference sequence). Here the CDR3 DNA reads TGCAGTGCTAGGGGACGGTCAGCCTACGAGCAGTACTTC. Protein sequence: CSARGRSAYEQYF.

Ten or more counts support this clonotype. The J gene is TRBJ2-1, the V gene TRBV2, with D possibly being TRBD2 (7 bases). CDR1 is SNHLY and CDR2 is FYNNEI in the germline V gene. Trimming took off 11 bases at V and 5 bases at J, with 19 bases between the two ends. The CDR3 extends over 14 amino acids. CDR3 residues: CAGEVGGGHNEQFF. CDR3 DNA: TGTGCCGGTGAGGTTGGGGGGGGGCACAATGAGCAGTTCTTC.

The CDR3 here is CASSSYPNRGQGAYETQYF. DNA for the CDR3: TGTGCCAGCAGCTCCTACCCTAACCGTGGACAGGGGGCTTATGAGACCCAGTACTTC. This chain connects TRBV11-2 to TRBJ2-5, with 11 bases fitting TRBD1. The V gene's germline CDR1 is SGHAT and CDR2 FQNNGV. This CDR3 contains 19 residues. V was pared by 4 bases and J by 5 bases, with 18 bases of the junction left unmatched.

This clonotype occurred many times. The chain carries TRBV7-9 and TRBJ2-7, with TRBD1 matching over 9 bases. The V gene end was trimmed by 4 bases and the J gene end by 2 bases; junction bases not matched to a gene: 0. Germline lookup yields CDR1 SEHNR and CDR2 FQNEAQ (reference sequence). The CDR3 consists of 13 residues. The CDR3 is CASSWDRAYEQYF. The CDR3 DNA sequence: TGTGCCAGCAGCTGGGACAGGGCCTACGAGCAGTACTTC.

This sequence joins TRBV27 and TRBJ2-1, with TRBD1 matching 9 bases. The CDR3 covers 13 residues. Germline assignment: CDR1 MNHEY and CDR2 SMNVEV (reference sequence). J was trimmed by 6 bases and V by 8 bases; bases with no gene match: 5. The CDR3 DNA reads as TGTGCCAGCGGCGGGACAGGGATCAATGAGCAGTTCTTC. Protein product: CASGGTGINEQFF.

The sample holds a few counts of this clonotype. The chain joins TRBV27 to TRBJ1-4; D might be TRBD1 (5 bases). The CDR3 consists of 14 residues. V gave up 4 bases and J gave up 10 bases, with 16 bases separating them. CDR1 and CDR2 (germline): MNHEY, SMNVEV (reference sequence). DNA for the CDR3: TGTGCCAGCAGTTCTCCAGGGTATAAGGGAAAACTGTTTTTT. Translating it yields CASSSPGYKGKLFF. Drawing the rest from reference TRBV27 and TRBJ1-4, the complete variable domain is EAQVTQNPRYLITVTGKKLTVTCSQNMNHEYMSWYRQDPGLGLRQIYYSMNVEVTDKGDVPEGYKVSRKEKRNFPLILESPSPNQTSLYFCASSSPGYKGKLFFGSGTQLSVL.

This clonotype has a count of ten or more. The J gene is TRBJ2-1, the V gene TRBV20-1; 11 bases line up with TRBD2. There are 14 residues in the CDR3. Germline V CDR1 and CDR2: DFQATT, SNEGSKA (reference sequence). Losses at the gene ends were 6 bases for V and 4 bases for J; bases not matched to a gene: 5. The CDR3 coding sequence is TGCAGTGCCGGGACTAGCGGACCGTACAATGAGCAGTTCTTC. It codes for CSAGTSGPYNEQFF.

The gene calls are TRBV19 and TRBJ1-1, with 7 bases aligning to TRBD1. The CDR3 runs to 13 residues. V lost 4 bases, J lost 5 bases, and 4 bases stayed unmatched. Germline CDR1 and CDR2: LNHDA and SQIVND (reference sequence). CDR3 sequence (DNA): TGTGCCAGTAGTACCTCAGGGGGTACTGAAGCTTTCTTT. Its translation is CASSTSGGTEAFF.

The CDR3 region is CASSLGGTSEQFF. The CDR3 DNA is TGTGCCAGCAGCTTAGGGGGGACTTCAGAGCAGTTCTTC. The chain joins TRBV11-2 to TRBJ2-1; a possible D gene is TRBD2 (6 bases). V was pared by 1 base and J by 10 bases, with 11 bases between. In germline, CDR1 is SGHAT, CDR2 FQNNGV. The CDR3 length is 13 residues.